This entry lists 26 T cell receptor beta chains sequenced from one sample in a study of cytomegalovirus exposure and HLA in healthy donors. PCR employed 60 Vbeta and 13 Jbeta primers. Repertoires were generated with immunoSEQ multiplex PCR, while TCRdb's copy carries only in-frame clones and drops some. The sample has 180,000 or so clones; almost 80% are singletons. The sample consisted of PBMCs. The receptors were sampled from a man between 35 and 55 years old in good health and CMV-seropositive.

V is TRBV12-5 and J is TRBJ2-3; no firm D call. The CDR3 has 13 amino acids. Germline CDR1 is LGHNT and CDR2 is FRNRAP. Trimming took 4 bases from V and 0 from J, leaving 5 bases between them. CDR3 sequence reads: CASGSGSTDTQYF. As DNA, the CDR3 is TGTGCTAGTGGTTCAGGTAGCACAGATACGCAGTATTTT.

The sample holds one count of this clone. The chain combines TRBV5-6 with TRBJ2-7, with a weak D call TRBD2 (6 bases). Germline loops: CDR1 SGHDT, CDR2 YYEEEE. The CDR3 runs 14 residues. V lost 4 bases, J lost 0 bases, and 11 bases lay in between. CDR3 bases: TGTGCCAGCAGCGGGACTTCTACCTCCTACGAGCAGTACTTC. Residues: CASSGTSTSYEQYF.

The chain joins TRBV9 to TRBJ1-6; 7 nucleotides agree with TRBD1. This CDR3 has 15 residues. Trimming took 4 bases from V and 7 from J; bases not matched to a gene: 8. Per the germline V gene, CDR1 is SGDLS and CDR2 is YYNGEE. DNA for the CDR3: TGTGCCAGCAGCCGCCTGACAGGGAGAAATTCACCCCTCCACTTT. This translates into CASSRLTGRNSPLHF.

V gene TRBV7-2 combines with J gene TRBJ2-3; D gene ambiguous. Germline V gives CDR1 SGHTA, CDR2 FQGNSA. With 0 bases removed from V and 0 bases from J, the gap between germline ends came to 10 bases. This CDR3 contains 16 residues. The CDR3 DNA reads TGTGCCAGCAGCTTAGCGTTGTACGGTAGCACAGATACGCAGTATTTT. This sequence encodes CASSLALYGSTDTQYF.

The chain carries TRBV7-8 and TRBJ2-1, with D tentatively TRBD2 (5 bases). Germline V gene sequence: CDR1 SGHVS, CDR2 FQNEAQ. V was shortened by 0 bases and J by 4 bases, with 22 bases between the two germline ends. CDR3 length equals 19 residues. CDR3 coding DNA: TGTGCCAGCAGCTTAGCGGGGAATATGCAATCCCGGACTTACAATGAGCAGTTCTTC. Its protein product is CASSLAGNMQSRTYNEQFF.

V and J are TRBV29-1 and TRBJ2-7, with 11 nucleotides matching TRBD1. The CDR3 totals 17 residues. The germline V gene encodes CDR1 SQVTM and CDR2 ANQGSEA. The V and J ends lost 4 bases and 6 bases, in that order; junction bases with no gene match: 17. The CDR3 reads CSVAYRMGQGGGSEQYF. CDR3 nucleotide sequence: TGCAGCGTTGCGTACCGTATGGGACAGGGGGGTGGCTCCGAGCAGTACTTC.

Points on this clone: The germline gene is not matched at one end of the junction; a read error may be the cause. This sequence joins TRBV7-2 and TRBJ2-6; D is perhaps TRBD1 (5 bases). This CDR3 spans 17 amino acids. From germline, CDR1 is SGHTA and CDR2 FQGNSA. This CDR3 is CASSLQGRTSGANGLTF. The CDR3 coding sequence is TGTGCCAGCAGCTTACAGGGCAGGACCTCTGGGGCCAACGGCCTGACTTTC.

This clone turned up a few times. The gene calls are TRBV2 and TRBJ1-5, with D unclear. The ends were cut back, 7 bases at V and 2 bases at J, with 15 bases in the middle. CDR1 is SNHLY and CDR2 is FYNNEI in the germline V gene. The CDR3 has 15 residues. CDR3 amino acids: CASTRDLYGNQPQHF. The DNA of the CDR3 is TGTGCCAGCACACGGGATTTGTACGGCAATCAGCCCCAGCATTTT.

V usage is TRBV7-2 and J usage is TRBJ2-7; TRBD2 agrees at 9 bases. Germline loops: CDR1 SGHTA, CDR2 FQGNSA. Trimming cost V 1 base and J 1 base; bases outside gene matches: 2. CDR3 length: 15 amino acids. Written as DNA, the CDR3 is TGTGCCAGCAGCTTAGGACTAGCGGCTTCCTACGAGCAGTACTTC. Its protein is CASSLGLAASYEQYF. The full variable domain, in which reference TRBV7-2 and TRBJ2-7 provide the parts outside the CDR3, is GAGVSQSPSNKVTEKGKDVELRCDPISGHTALYWYRQSLGQGLEFLIYFQGNSAPDKSGLPSDRFSAERTGGSVSTLTIQRTQQEDSAVYLCASSLGLAASYEQYFGPGTRLTVT.

The chain employs TRBV6-1 and TRBJ2-5; 10 positions match TRBD2. J lost 9 bases, V lost 3 bases, and 10 bases had no gene match. Per germline, CDR1 MNHNS and CDR2 SASEGT. The CDR3 is 15 residues long. The CDR3 nucleotides read TGTGCCAGCAGTGAGCGACTAGCGGGTATGGGGGCCCAGTACTTC. Residues: CASSERLAGMGAQYF.

The chain employs TRBV2 and TRBJ2-2, with TRBD1 matching 8 bases. This CDR3 is built from 15 residues. V lost 9 bases, J lost 4 bases, and 10 bases stayed unmatched. CDR1 is SNHLY, CDR2 FYNNEI, per germline. CDR3 in DNA: TGTGCCAGTCGCCCGGGACAGGTTGGCACCGGGGAGCTGTTTTTT. Protein product: CASRPGQVGTGELFF.

The chain recombines TRBV6-5 with TRBJ2-5; weak D call: TRBD2 (6 bases). Trimming took off 1 base at V and 5 bases at J, with 11 bases between the two ends. The germline V gene has CDR1 MNHEY and CDR2 SVGAGI. This CDR3 comprises 14 residues. The CDR3 spells CASSYFLAPETQYF. The CDR3 DNA follows: TGTGCCAGCAGTTACTTCCTAGCGCCCGAGACCCAGTACTTC.

V usage is TRBV6-1 and J usage is TRBJ1-4; 7 bases match TRBD1. The CDR3 loop spans 15 amino acids. With 2 bases clipped from V and 7 bases from J, the junction kept 7 bases outside the gene matches. Germline values: CDR1 MNHNS, CDR2 SASEGT. The CDR3: CASSEPRGLGEKLFF. The CDR3 nucleotides are TGTGCCAGCAGTGAACCAAGGGGGCTGGGTGAAAAACTGTTTTTT.

The DNA of the CDR3 is TGCGCCAGCAGCTTGGGTGGGGGGTTTGATGGCTACACCTTC. Protein product: CASSLGGGFDGYTF. This chain connects TRBV5-1 to TRBJ1-2; tentatively, D is TRBD1 (5 bases). Germline CDR1 and CDR2: SGHRS and YFSETQ. Trimming stripped 0 bases from V and 6 bases from J, with 12 bases between. This CDR3 is built from 14 residues.

The gene calls are TRBV18 and TRBJ2-7; possible D gene TRBD1, 5 bases. Trimming took off 4 bases at V and 2 bases at J, with 9 bases between the two ends. This CDR3 is 13 amino acids long. CDR1 is KGHSH and CDR2 is LQKENI in the germline V gene. CDR3 residues: CASSRQDTYEQYF. The CDR3 DNA is TGTGCCAGCTCACGCCAGGACACCTACGAGCAGTACTTC.

This chain connects TRBV5-1 to TRBJ2-5; a possible D gene is TRBD1 (5 bases). Trimming pared 2 bases from V and 2 bases from J, leaving 10 bases between. The CDR3 sequence is 14 residues long. Germline V lookup: CDR1 SGHRS, CDR2 YFSETQ. The CDR3 protein is CASSFSGLQETQYF. Here the CDR3 DNA reads TGCGCCAGCAGCTTCTCAGGGTTACAAGAGACCCAGTACTTC.

The chain uses TRBV7-3 and TRBJ2-3, with 11 bases aligning to TRBD2. CDR3 length: 15 residues. The germline gives CDR1 SGHTA, CDR2 FQGTGA. With V trimmed by 4 bases and J by 6 bases, 6 bases remained unmatched. DNA of the CDR3: TGTGCCAGCAGCTATAGCGGGAGGGGCCGGGATACGCAGTATTTT. This gives the protein CASSYSGRGRDTQYF. The whole variable domain, filled in from reference TRBV7-3 and TRBJ2-3, reads GAGVSQTPSNKVTEKGKYVELRCDPISGHTALYWYRQSLGQGPEFLIYFQGTGAADDSGLPNDRFFAVRPEGSVSTLKIQRTERGDSAVYLCASSYSGRGRDTQYFGPGTRLTVL.

The rearrangement links TRBV2 to TRBJ2-5; D is possibly TRBD1 (7 bases). V gave up 7 bases and J gave up 4 bases, with 16 bases separating them. The germline V gene encodes CDR1 SNHLY and CDR2 FYNNEI. The CDR3 sequence is 14 residues long. The CDR3 coding sequence is TGTGCCAGCACGGCGGGAACAGGGGCAGAGACCCAGTACTTC. Protein sequence: CASTAGTGAETQYF.

The chain recombines TRBV7-2 with TRBJ2-3, with D perhaps matching TRBD2 (5 bases). CDR3 length: 13 amino acids. CDR1 is SGHTA, CDR2 FQGNSA, per germline. The ends were cut back, 5 bases at V and 8 bases at J, with 14 bases in the middle. CDR3 protein: CASSEKASLTQYF. Here the CDR3 DNA reads TGTGCCAGCAGCGAAAAGGCTAGCCTTACGCAGTATTTT.

The chain carries TRBV28 and TRBJ1-2, with 9 bases identical to TRBD1. J gave up 8 bases and V 6 bases, and 4 bases lay outside the gene matches. The CDR3 is 12 residues long. Per germline, CDR1 MDHEN and CDR2 SYDVKM. DNA of the CDR3: TGTGCCAGCAGCCGACAGGGGGTAGGCTACACCTTC. It encodes CASSRQGVGYTF.

The chain combines TRBV12-5 with TRBJ1-5, with 10 bases aligning to TRBD1. The CDR3 spans 15 residues. Unmatched junction bases numbered 2, after V lost 1 base and J lost 5 bases. Germline V lookup: CDR1 LGHNT, CDR2 FRNRAP. In nucleotides, the CDR3 is TGTGCTAGTGGTTTGGAAGGGACAGGGGATCAGCCCCAGCATTTT. The encoded protein is CASGLEGTGDQPQHF.

The chain links TRBV5-1 to TRBJ2-3; 9 positions agree with TRBD2. The junction had 10 bases not matched to a gene; V was cut back by 10 bases and J by 4 bases. Germline CDR1 and CDR2: SGHRS and YFSETQ. The CDR3 sequence is 14 residues long. CDR3 nucleotide sequence: TGCGCCTCCAACGGCGGGAGGGCGTCAGATACGCAGTATTTT. It encodes CASNGGRASDTQYF.

The rearrangement links TRBV6-5 to TRBJ1-1, with D uncertain. Trimming shortened V by 0 bases and J by 1 base, and 6 bases separated the two germline ends. Germline assignment: CDR1 MNHEY and CDR2 SVGAGI. The CDR3 has 14 amino acids. CDR3 sequence (DNA): TGTGCCAGCAGTTACTCTAGAGGGAACACTGAAGCTTTCTTT. This codes for CASSYSRGNTEAFF.

The V call is TRBV9, the J call TRBJ1-5, with TRBD1 as a possible D gene (6 bases). The V gene lost 3 bases and the J gene lost 4 bases, with 11 bases spanning the gap. The CDR3 covers 14 residues. The V gene's germline CDR1 is SGDLS and CDR2 YYNGEE. This CDR3 is CASSAGTLNQPQHF. The CDR3 DNA follows: TGTGCCAGCAGCGCCGGGACACTTAATCAGCCCCAGCATTTT.

The chain uses TRBV11-2 and TRBJ1-1; TRBD1 aligns across 7 bases. In germline, CDR1 is SGHAT, CDR2 FQNNGV. CDR3 size: 15 residues. V gave up 1 base and J gave up 1 base; unmatched junction bases: 3. CDR3 protein: CASSLAGQWNTEAFF. The CDR3 DNA sequence: TGTGCCAGCAGCTTAGCGGGACAGTGGAACACTGAAGCTTTCTTT. Based on the CDR3 plus reference TRBV11-2 and TRBJ1-1, the full variable domain is EAGVAQSPRYKIIEKRQSVAFWCNPISGHATLYWYQQILGQGPKLLIQFQNNGVVDDSQLPKDRFSAERLKGVDSTLKIQPAKLEDSAVYLCASSLAGQWNTEAFFGQGTRLTVV.

V and J are TRBV28 and TRBJ2-7, with TRBD2 matching 8 bases. The CDR3 spans 15 residues. The ends lost 9 bases at V and 3 bases at J; junction bases unmatched: 13. Germline assignment: CDR1 MDHEN and CDR2 SYDVKM. The CDR3 loop is CASHTPGTSVYEQYF. Here the CDR3 DNA reads TGTGCCAGTCATACCCCCGGGACTAGTGTCTACGAGCAGTACTTC.